The T cell receptor beta chain described here comes from a study of blood T cells in healthy people across ages. Study-wide results and limits: Age advanced and TCR beta diversity per million T cells fell, roughly linearly.

Isolation recovered at least 6.5 million PBMCs from every sample. This clonotype showed up just a few times. What it recognizes is unknown. Trimming removed 5 bases at V and 7 bases at J, with 12 bases between. This CDR3 comprises 12 residues. Together with a sample-barcoded 5' primer, a J-beta primer mix was included in a second PCR lasting about 7 to 11 cycles. TCRdb analysed the 5' RACE reads with MiXCR anew, one entry per CDR3 protein. The table includes 750,000 to 950,000 distinct CDR3 sequences, roughly 28% detected once. These same data were also listed under a study on T cells of mothers and their children. As reported in that work: The study sampled three healthy Caucasian mothers and their six children. Each mother yielded more than 9 million TCR beta CDR3 reads. Each child yielded 2.5 million to 3 million reads.

This receptor was taken from a woman in her thirties or forties in good health. The source material was blood. This sequence joins TRBV12-3 or TRBV12-4 and TRBJ2-7; no clear D. CDR3 bases: TGTGCCAGCAGTCCCAGAATCAATGAGCAGTACTTC. This encodes CASSPRINEQYF.